Shown below are 16 T cell receptor beta chains from a single sample sequenced in a study of OX40 agonist ivuxolimab in advanced cancers. Only in-frame clones appear in the TCRdb table, and some are missing; sequencing was by immunoSEQ multiplex PCR. The sample holds about 61,000 clones, about four fifths seen once. This specimen was CD4+ or CD8+ T cells sorted from blood, taken in a trial of the OX40 agonist ivuxolimab. These receptors originate from an adult with an advanced solid tumor such as melanoma, head and neck, liver or kidney cancer.

The V and J genes are TRBV28 and TRBJ1-2; maybe TRBD1 (5 bases). CDR3 length: 14 residues. Trimming left V 3 bases short and J 4 bases short, with 12 bases between. Germline assignment: CDR1 MDHEN and CDR2 SYDVKM. The CDR3 spells CASSLGQGRYGYTF. The CDR3 region has the DNA TGTGCCAGCAGTTTGGGGCAGGGCCGCTATGGCTACACCTTC.

The chain uses TRBV18 and TRBJ1-1, with unresolved D. Trimming cost V 2 bases and J 0 bases, with 13 bases left between them. Germline V CDR1 and CDR2: KGHSH, LQKENI. The CDR3 sequence is 16 residues long. The CDR3 loop is CASSPVQELLNTEAFF. DNA for the CDR3: TGTGCCAGCTCACCAGTCCAGGAACTTCTGAACACTGAAGCTTTCTTT.

This clone was seen only a few times. V usage is TRBV28 and J usage is TRBJ1-1; TRBD1 aligns across 8 bases. The V gene end was trimmed by 5 bases and the J gene end by 11 bases; junction bases not matched to a gene: 10. CDR3 size: 13 residues. Per germline, CDR1 MDHEN and CDR2 SYDVKM. This CDR3 reads CASSPLPGDRAFF. The CDR3 nucleotides are TGTGCCAGCAGTCCCCTTCCCGGGGACAGGGCTTTCTTT.

J is TRBJ2-3 and V is TRBV18; D may be TRBD2 (5 bases). The CDR3 totals 15 residues. Germline values: CDR1 KGHSH, CDR2 LQKENI. Between the trimmed V and J ends, which lost 6 bases and 1 base, there was a span of 14 bases. The CDR3 DNA sequence: TGTGCCAGCTCCCAACCGGGGAGCCGCACAGATACGCAGTATTTT. Its translation is CASSQPGSRTDTQYF.

V is TRBV5-1 and J is TRBJ2-1; D may match TRBD1 or TRBD2 (5 bases each). Germline V CDR1 and CDR2: SGHRS, YFSETQ. The CDR3 is 15 residues long. The V end lost 10 bases, the J end lost 6 bases, and 23 bases lay between the germline ends. CDR3 bases: TGCGCCCTCTTGAAACAGGTTGACGGGGTCAATGAGCAGTTCTTC. This gives the protein CALLKQVDGVNEQFF.

The sample holds one count of this clone. The V and J genes are TRBV28 and TRBJ1-1; D gene uncertain. CDR1 is MDHEN, CDR2 SYDVKM, per germline. The CDR3 is 12 residues long. V was shortened by 5 bases and J by 3 bases, with 7 bases between the two germline ends. The DNA for the CDR3 is TGTGCCAGCAGTCGGGTCTACACTGAAGCTTTCTTT. This translates into CASSRVYTEAFF.

The chain is built from TRBV6-1 and TRBJ1-1, with TRBD1 matching over 9 bases. V was clipped by 11 bases and J by 0 bases; unmatched bases: 10. CDR3 size: 15 residues. Germline CDR1 is MNHNS and CDR2 is SASEGT. CDR3 bases: TGTGCCGCCCAGGGACAGGGCGATATGAACACTGAAGCTTTCTTT. It encodes CAAQGQGDMNTEAFF.

This clone has more than one count but fewer than ten. J is TRBJ2-1 and V is TRBV5-4; D may match TRBD1 or TRBD2 (5 bases each). Germline V lookup: CDR1 SGHNT, CDR2 YYREEE (reference sequence). The CDR3 totals 15 residues. V dropped 1 base and J dropped 0 bases, with 8 bases sitting between them. The DNA of the CDR3 is TGTGCCAGCAGCTTGTCAGGGAGCTCCTACAATGAGCAGTTCTTC. It codes for CASSLSGSSYNEQFF.

The V call is TRBV11-2, the J call TRBJ2-1; D is possibly TRBD1 or TRBD2 (5 bases each). This CDR3 contains 14 residues. From germline, CDR1 is SGHAT and CDR2 FQNNGV. Trimming took 5 bases from V and 10 from J, leaving 18 bases between them. The CDR3 here is CASSLAGTRIEQFF. The CDR3 DNA is TGTGCCAGCAGCCTAGCCGGGACCCGGATCGAGCAGTTCTTC. Filled out from reference TRBV11-2 and TRBJ2-1, the complete variable domain reads EAGVAQSPRYKIIEKRQSVAFWCNPISGHATLYWYQQILGQGPKLLIQFQNNGVVDDSQLPKDRFSAERLKGVDSTLKIQPAKLEDSAVYLCASSLAGTRIEQFFGPGTRLTVL.

This rearrangement joins TRBV28 to TRBJ2-5, with 8 bases aligning to TRBD2. The CDR3 is 13 amino acids. CDR1 and CDR2 (germline): MDHEN, SYDVKM. The junction had 4 bases not matched to a gene; V was cut back by 7 bases and J by 3 bases. The CDR3 reads CASNRGGKETQYF. The CDR3 bases are TGTGCCAGCAATCGCGGGGGGAAAGAGACCCAGTACTTC.

The chain has TRBV19 and TRBJ2-2, with D perhaps TRBD1 or TRBD2 (5 bases each). Germline V gives CDR1 LNHDA, CDR2 SQIVND (reference sequence). V lost 10 bases and J lost 4, with 19 bases in between. The CDR3 totals 15 residues. The CDR3 DNA is TGTGCCATTTCCCGAGGGGATCGAGCCACCGGGGAGCTGTTTTTT. Protein sequence: CAISRGDRATGELFF.

This chain connects TRBV4-1 to TRBJ2-1; 8 bases are a match to TRBD2. This CDR3 region has 17 residues. CDR1 and CDR2 from the germline V gene are MGHRA and YSYEKL. Germline trimming cut 0 bases from V and 7 bases from J; bases unmatched to any gene: 11. The CDR3 here is CASSQDRSAGGGNEQFF. As DNA, the CDR3 is TGCGCCAGCAGCCAAGATCGATCGGCGGGGGGAGGAAATGAGCAGTTCTTC.

This clone was seen just once. J is TRBJ1-5 and V is TRBV27; 9 positions agree with TRBD1. This CDR3 contains 15 residues. Germline-derived CDR1 and CDR2 are MNHEY and SMNVEV (reference sequence). Germline trimming cut 5 bases from V and 0 bases from J; bases unmatched to any gene: 2. CDR3 region: CASSPGQGSNQPQHF. CDR3 nucleotide sequence: TGTGCCAGCAGTCCGGGACAGGGTAGCAATCAGCCCCAGCATTTT.

The chain joins TRBV5-1 to TRBJ1-1; TRBD1 is a possible D gene (6 bases). The germline CDR1 and CDR2 sequences are SGHRS and YFSETQ. V lost 0 bases and J 0 bases, leaving 15 bases between the germline ends. This CDR3 contains 17 residues. The chain's CDR3 is CASSLEGVGAMNTEAFF. The CDR3 DNA reads as TGCGCCAGCAGCTTGGAGGGGGTCGGGGCCATGAACACTGAAGCTTTCTTT.

This clone has just one count. The chain is built from TRBV28 and TRBJ2-3, with D unresolved. The germline V and J ends were trimmed by 1 base and 2 bases, with 10 bases remaining between them. This CDR3 has 15 residues. CDR1 and CDR2 from the germline V gene are MDHEN and SYDVKM. CDR3 sequence: CASSLYTTHTDTQYF. CDR3 bases: TGTGCCAGCAGTTTATACACTACACACACAGATACGCAGTATTTT.

V gene TRBV18 combines with J gene TRBJ1-3, with D hard to call. This CDR3 is 14 amino acids long. Deletions cut 4 bases from V and 0 bases from J, with 7 bases between. Germline CDR1 reads KGHSH; CDR2 reads LQKENI. The CDR3 protein is CASSHENSGNTIYF. Here the CDR3 DNA reads TGTGCCAGCTCACATGAGAACTCTGGAAACACCATATATTTT. Looking up the rest from reference TRBV18 and TRBJ1-3 gives the full variable domain: NAGVMQNPRHLVRRRGQEARLRCSPMKGHSHVYWYRQLPEEGLKFMVYLQKENIIDESGMPKERFSAEFPKEGPSILRIQQVVRGDSAAYFCASSHENSGNTIYFGEGSWLTVV.